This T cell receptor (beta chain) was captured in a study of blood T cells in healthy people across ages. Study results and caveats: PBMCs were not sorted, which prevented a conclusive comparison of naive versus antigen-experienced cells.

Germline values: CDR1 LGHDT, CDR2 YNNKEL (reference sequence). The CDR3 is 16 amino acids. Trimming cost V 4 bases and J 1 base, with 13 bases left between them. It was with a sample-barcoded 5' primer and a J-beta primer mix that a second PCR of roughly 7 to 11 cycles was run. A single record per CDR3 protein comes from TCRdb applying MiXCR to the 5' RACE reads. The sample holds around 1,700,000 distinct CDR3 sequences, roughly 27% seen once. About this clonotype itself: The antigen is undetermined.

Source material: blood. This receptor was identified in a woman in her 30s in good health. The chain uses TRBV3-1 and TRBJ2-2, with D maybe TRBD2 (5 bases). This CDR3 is CASSLMAAGNTGELFF. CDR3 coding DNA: TGTGCCAGCAGCCTCATGGCGGCGGGGAACACCGGGGAGCTGTTTTTT.